Sequencing of this T cell receptor (beta chain) was carried out in a study of a mutant IDH1 vaccine in newly diagnosed glioma. Time point specified: week 47, end of study. Alongside topical imiquimod, each dose of vaccine comprised 300 ug of mutant IDH1 20-mer peptide. Looked up from germline, CDR1 is LNHDA and CDR2 is SQIVND (reference sequence). Trimming removed 3 bases from V and 3 bases from J; junction bases left unmatched: 6. The CDR3 contains 16 residues. As regards this clone: The antigen is not known.

Generated by immunoSEQ multiplex PCR, the TCRdb table keeps only in-frame clones and is missing some. The table includes roughly 32,000 clones, approximately 90% detected once. The sample in question was PBMCs, obtained from a glioma patient whose treatment included an IDH1 peptide vaccine. The sequence came from a man aged 35 to 55 with glioma. This chain uses TRBV19 with TRBJ2-3, with 10 bases that match TRBD2. The CDR3 DNA reads as TGTGCCAGTAGTATTAGAACGGGACTAGCGACAGATACGCAGTATTTT. It encodes CASSIRTGLATDTQYF.